The present T cell receptor beta chain was sequenced within a study of immune evolution from preneoplasia to lung adenocarcinoma (TCRdb year 2021). For the study in its entirety: HLA loss of heterozygosity was found in 7% of AIS, around 14% of MIA and roughly 31% of ADC lesions, and in no AAH lesions. Immune contexture across lung adenocarcinoma precursors and invasive adenocarcinoma was profiled using immune gene expression, TCR sequencing and multiplex immunofluorescence. Resected precursor lesions (AAH, AIS, MIA) and invasive adenocarcinomas were each compared against paired morphologically normal lung tissue. The sample size depended on which specimens were available, not on a prior power calculation. Whole exome sequencing and methylation data from the same cohort of nodules were integrated with the immune data. In total, the cohort included under 60 patients with pulmonary nodules, all of whom underwent surgical resection. The TCR sequencing data were obtained from about 47 patients. The study reported that fewer than 130 samples were used for TCR sequencing. POLYSOLVER was used to infer class I HLA alleles from exome data, and LOHHLA was used to detect allele-specific HLA loss.

Between the mid-2010s and the late 2010s, the patients underwent resection in either Japan or China. Two lung cancer pathologists independently confirmed the histologic diagnosis of each case on H&E slides. Premalignant or tumor cells were enriched for nucleic acid extraction by macro-dissection performed after pathologic assessment. DNA was isolated from FFPE tissue using the AllPrep DNA/RNA FFPE Kit. From the germline V gene, CDR1 is SGHDN and CDR2 is FVKESK. Germline trimming: 3 bases from V, 1 base from J; junction bases outside gene matches: 7. The CDR3 starts with the cysteine, ends with the phenylalanine, and has 16 residues. Kept here is only the CDR3 DNA, which spans 48 bases and is read in frame from base 1. Using the immunoSEQ hsTCRbeta Kit, TCR beta CDR3 regions were sequenced from DNA. As for the original processing: TCR sequencing data were analysed with the ImmunoSEQ Analyzer. T cell clonality was defined as 1 minus Pielou's evenness, as computed on productive rearrangements. The inverse Simpson index, applied to productive templates, was used to measure T cell diversity. T cell density was defined as TCR beta template counts normalized to usable DNA, with usable DNA estimated by amplifying and sequencing housekeeping genes. Two-sided Kruskal-Wallis tests were used to compare TCR metrics across histologic stages. TCRdb re-hosts the immuneACCESS table, in-frame sequences only. Its copies lack some clones; in the studies checked, an unresolved V gene accounts for under half of them, and the cause for the rest is not known. V and J calls and clone size come straight from that table; D and trimming were deduced from the DNA. The sample profile shows around 3,800 clones; roughly 83% of them were found once. The ten largest clonotypes hold 2.5% to 3.5% of the sample.

What the research found in general, with its limitations: Because every patient came from Japan and China, how well the results apply to Western populations was uncertain. Normal lung had the highest top T cell clone frequencies, which appeared to decline progressively from AAH through AIS, MIA and invasive adenocarcinoma. T cell clonality was highest in KRAS-mutant nodules compared with EGFR-mutant or double wild-type lesions. Clonality was highest in normal lung, while later-stage lesions appeared to show lower clonality but higher T cell density and diversity. The findings rested on association rather than direct causation, and larger cohorts with long-term follow-up and longitudinal biopsies were considered necessary.

Details on this clone: Its antigen target is currently unknown. No much larger clone exists at a distance of one base, and base qualities are not known.

Material: FFPE minimally invasive lung adenocarcinoma tissue. What the cell subset or site label conveys for this sample: micro-invasive lung adenocarcinoma (MIA). This TCR was sampled from a person in their sixties with lung adenocarcinoma. The rearranged chain carries TRBV14 and TRBJ2-3, with 7 bases matching TRBD2. The bases read TGTGCCAGCAGCCACCGTGAGGGAGGGCGCACAGATACGCAGTATTTT. Translation gives CASSHREGGRTDTQYF.